These T cell receptor beta chains were read from a single sample in a study of beta chain features in type 1 diabetes. Using immunoSEQ multiplex PCR, the repertoire was profiled, and TCRdb retains in-frame clones only, with some absent. The sample lists roughly 240,000 clones, less than 30% occurring once. The source material was naive CD4+ T cells from blood. These receptor sequences come from a woman in her 30s with type 1 diabetes. CDR3s include the opening cysteine and the closing phenylalanine or tryptophan. Fields, in order: CDR3 DNA, CDR3 protein, J gene, V gene, D gene, clone size. The D gene is left open where the match is weak. Size values are once, few and many counts, or a class for expanded clones, and some rows have none.

DNA: TGCGCCAGCAGCCAATCTGAGCGGAGTACGCAGTATTTT
CDR3: CASSQSERSTQYF
J: TRBJ2-3
V: TRBV4-1
D: NA
size: NA

DNA: TGTGCCAGCTCCCGGTGGAACAGGGACGAGCAGTACTTC
CDR3: CASSRWNRDEQYF
J: TRBJ2-7
V: TRBV18
D: NA
size: few

DNA: TGTGCCAGCAGGCGCGTCCCGGGGGGTACGCAGTATTTT
CDR3: CASRRVPGGTQYF
J: TRBJ2-3
V: TRBV7-2
D: TRBD2
size: NA

DNA: TGCGCCAGCAGCTTAACCGGGATTTTCCCTTACTACGAGCAGTACTTC
CDR3: CASSLTGIFPYYEQYF
J: TRBJ2-7
V: TRBV5-1
D: NA
size: NA

DNA: TGTGCCACCAGTAGGGACAGAATGGCTTTCTTT
CDR3: CATSRDRMAFF
J: TRBJ1-1
V: TRBV15
D: TRBD1
size: NA

DNA: TGCAGCGTTGCGGGGACAGAAAGCAATCAGCCCCAGCATTTT
CDR3: CSVAGTESNQPQHF
J: TRBJ1-5
V: TRBV29-1
D: TRBD1
size: NA

DNA: TGCATCAACGATCCGAAGACCGGGACTAGCGGCACACCTAGAATCTACAATGAGCAGTTCTTC
CDR3: CINDPKTGTSGTPRIYNEQFF
J: TRBJ2-1
V: TRBV29-1
D: TRBD2
size: few

DNA: TGCGCCAGCAGCCAAGTACAGGGCATATCGGGCGAGCAGTACTTC
CDR3: CASSQVQGISGEQYF
J: TRBJ2-7
V: TRBV4-1
D: NA
size: NA

DNA: TGCAGCGTTGAAGTCTCAGGGGGTTTAGCTAACTATGGCTACACCTTC
CDR3: CSVEVSGGLANYGYTF
J: TRBJ1-2
V: TRBV29-1
D: TRBD1
size: few

DNA: TGCGCCAGCAGGCCCACTAGCACAGATACGCAGTATTTT
CDR3: CASRPTSTDTQYF
J: TRBJ2-3
V: TRBV4-1
D: NA
size: few

DNA: TGCGCCAGCAGTGAGTACGAGGGTAGCGAGCAGTACTTC
CDR3: CASSEYEGSEQYF
J: TRBJ2-7
V: TRBV10-2
D: NA
size: few

DNA: TGCGCCAGCAGCTTTCGGGAGAACGGCTACGAGCAGTACTTC
CDR3: CASSFRENGYEQYF
J: TRBJ2-7
V: TRBV5-1
D: NA
size: NA

DNA: TGTGCTAGCAGCTTAGACCGGTCCATGGAGCAGTACTTC
CDR3: CASSLDRSMEQYF
J: TRBJ2-7
V: TRBV7-7
D: NA
size: few

DNA: TGCGCCAGCAGTTCAGGTGGTGGGAGCAATCAGCCCCAGCATTTT
CDR3: CASSSGGGSNQPQHF
J: TRBJ1-5
V: TRBV5-1
D: NA
size: few

DNA: TGTGCCAGCAGCTTGGGGAGGCCGGGGGCCAACGTCCTGACTTTC
CDR3: CASSLGRPGANVLTF
J: TRBJ2-6
V: TRBV11-3
D: NA
size: few

DNA: TGCAGCGCAAAAGACGGGAATGAAAAACTGTTTTTT
CDR3: CSAKDGNEKLFF
J: TRBJ1-4
V: TRBV29-1
D: NA
size: NA

DNA: TGTGCCAGCAGTGGAGGAGAGGCAGGGGGAGAGACCCAGTACTTC
CDR3: CASSGGEAGGETQYF
J: TRBJ2-5
V: TRBV6-1
D: TRBD1
size: NA

DNA: TGTGCCAGCAGCGAGACTAGCCAGTATTACAATGAGCAGTTCTTC
CDR3: CASSETSQYYNEQFF
J: TRBJ2-1
V: TRBV9
D: TRBD2
size: NA

DNA: TGTGCCAGCAGGCCAGTGGGGGACACCCCCTACGAGCAGTACTTC
CDR3: CASRPVGDTPYEQYF
J: TRBJ2-7
V: TRBV7-2
D: NA
size: NA

DNA: TGTGCCAGCAGCCTATCTCGGACAGGTAGTGGCTACACCTTC
CDR3: CASSLSRTGSGYTF
J: TRBJ1-2
V: TRBV11-1
D: TRBD1
size: NA

DNA: TGCAGCGTTACCCCCCAGGGCTACAATGAGCAGTTCTTC
CDR3: CSVTPQGYNEQFF
J: TRBJ2-1
V: TRBV29-1
D: NA
size: NA

DNA: TGCGCCAGCAGCCCACCGGGGACAGCGAACACCGGGGAGCTGTTTTTT
CDR3: CASSPPGTANTGELFF
J: TRBJ2-2
V: TRBV5-1
D: TRBD1
size: NA

DNA: TGCGCCAGCAGGAACCTCGGACTAGCGTTTAGGAATGAGCAGTTCTTC
CDR3: CASRNLGLAFRNEQFF
J: TRBJ2-1
V: TRBV4-1
D: TRBD2
size: NA

DNA: TGTGCCAGCAGTTACTCGCTTGAGGGGGCCCCCTACGAGCAGTACTTC
CDR3: CASSYSLEGAPYEQYF
J: TRBJ2-7
V: TRBV6-5
D: TRBD1
size: NA

DNA: TGCGCCAGCGTTCCGGGACTAGCCACAGATACGCAGTATTTT
CDR3: CASVPGLATDTQYF
J: TRBJ2-3
V: TRBV5-1
D: TRBD2
size: NA

DNA: TGCGCCAGCAGCCGCTCCAAATGGGAGGACACTGAAGCTTTCTTT
CDR3: CASSRSKWEDTEAFF
J: TRBJ1-1
V: TRBV4-1
D: NA
size: once

DNA: TGCGCCAGCAGCTTGATTGTGGGGCTAAAGACCCAGTACTTC
CDR3: CASSLIVGLKTQYF
J: TRBJ2-5
V: TRBV5-1
D: NA
size: NA

DNA: TGTGCCAGCAGCTATAGCGGGAGGGCCGTGAATACGCAGTATTTT
CDR3: CASSYSGRAVNTQYF
J: TRBJ2-3
V: TRBV5-4
D: TRBD2
size: few

DNA: TGTGCCAGCTCACCATACGGGGTTCAAGAGACCCAGTACTTC
CDR3: CASSPYGVQETQYF
J: TRBJ2-5
V: TRBV18
D: NA
size: NA

DNA: TGTGCCAGCAGCTTGGGGGGGGGCACAGATACGCAGTATTTT
CDR3: CASSLGGGTDTQYF
J: TRBJ2-3
V: TRBV5-4
D: NA
size: few

DNA: TGTGCCAGTAGTAATCCTCAGGGCTACGAGCAGTACTTC
CDR3: CASSNPQGYEQYF
J: TRBJ2-7
V: TRBV19
D: NA
size: few

DNA: TGTGCCAGCACCCAAGGGGGAGAGACCCAGTACTTC
CDR3: CASTQGGETQYF
J: TRBJ2-5
V: TRBV28
D: NA
size: NA

DNA: TGTGCCAGCTCACCATTGGCAGACACAGATACGCAGTATTTT
CDR3: CASSPLADTDTQYF
J: TRBJ2-3
V: TRBV18
D: NA
size: NA

DNA: TGCAGCGTTGAGGGTGGAGCCACAGATACGCAGTATTTT
CDR3: CSVEGGATDTQYF
J: TRBJ2-3
V: TRBV29-1
D: NA
size: NA

DNA: TGTGCCAGCAGCTTCGGGACTAGTGGCCCGGATACGCAGTATTTT
CDR3: CASSFGTSGPDTQYF
J: TRBJ2-3
V: TRBV11-2
D: TRBD2
size: few

DNA: TGTGCCAGCACCGTGGACTACTTGAATGAGCAGTTCTTC
CDR3: CASTVDYLNEQFF
J: TRBJ2-1
V: TRBV28
D: NA
size: NA

DNA: TGTGCCAGCAGGAGCGGGACAGGCGGGAGAGGGAATGAGCAGTTCTTC
CDR3: CASRSGTGGRGNEQFF
J: TRBJ2-1
V: TRBV11-2
D: NA
size: NA

DNA: TGTGCCAGCAGTTTAGCGGGAGGGCCAGTCGGTGAGCAGTTCTTC
CDR3: CASSLAGGPVGEQFF
J: TRBJ2-1
V: TRBV28
D: TRBD2
size: NA

DNA: TGTGCCAGCAGCTTAGGGTACAGATCTTTAACTGCCTACAATGAGCAGTTCTTC
CDR3: CASSLGYRSLTAYNEQFF
J: TRBJ2-1
V: TRBV7-9
D: NA
size: NA

DNA: TGTGCCTGGAGTCCAGGGGAACAGCCCCAGCATTTT
CDR3: CAWSPGEQPQHF
J: TRBJ1-5
V: TRBV30
D: NA
size: NA

DNA: TGTGCCAGCAGCGTTTCTACAGGGCGCGCTGAAGCTTTCTTT
CDR3: CASSVSTGRAEAFF
J: TRBJ1-1
V: TRBV9
D: NA
size: NA

DNA: TGCGCCAGCAGCTTGTTAACTAGCGGGAGAGATGAGCAGTTCTTC
CDR3: CASSLLTSGRDEQFF
J: TRBJ2-1
V: TRBV5-1
D: TRBD2
size: NA

DNA: TGCAGTGGCCCCTCGAGAGATACGCAGTATTTT
CDR3: CSGPSRDTQYF
J: TRBJ2-3
V: TRBV20-1
D: NA
size: few

DNA: TGCAGCGCCGGACTAGCGGAAGAGACCCAGTACTTC
CDR3: CSAGLAEETQYF
J: TRBJ2-5
V: TRBV29-1
D: TRBD2
size: few

DNA: TGTGCCAGCAGTTTTTACGGACAGGGGGCGAGGGAGCAGTACTTC
CDR3: CASSFYGQGAREQYF
J: TRBJ2-7
V: TRBV27
D: TRBD1
size: NA

DNA: TGCGCCAGCAGCCCCGGGGTCTCCTACAATGAGCAGTTCTTC
CDR3: CASSPGVSYNEQFF
J: TRBJ2-1
V: TRBV5-1
D: NA
size: NA

DNA: TGTGCCTGGAGTCTTGGACTAGCGGGAGGCGCAGATACGCAGTATTTT
CDR3: CAWSLGLAGGADTQYF
J: TRBJ2-3
V: TRBV30
D: TRBD2
size: NA

DNA: TGTGCCAGCAGACCCAGGGCCAGGGAGGGGGCCTACGAGCAGTACTTC
CDR3: CASRPRAREGAYEQYF
J: TRBJ2-7
V: TRBV28
D: NA
size: NA

DNA: TGTGCCAGCAACCGGGGACTAGTAGGGCCCTACGAGCAGTACTTC
CDR3: CASNRGLVGPYEQYF
J: TRBJ2-7
V: TRBV28
D: TRBD2
size: few

DNA: TGTGCCAGCAGCCTGGGGCGGGAGGGCGAGCAGTACTTC
CDR3: CASSLGREGEQYF
J: TRBJ2-7
V: TRBV28
D: TRBD2
size: NA

DNA: TGCGCCAGCGGATTAGCGGGAGGGCCGGGTGAGCAGTTCTTC
CDR3: CASGLAGGPGEQFF
J: TRBJ2-1
V: TRBV4-1
D: TRBD2
size: NA

DNA: TGTGCCAGCAGTCCCACAGGGTTAGCCGGGGCCAACGTCCTGACTTTC
CDR3: CASSPTGLAGANVLTF
J: TRBJ2-6
V: TRBV28
D: NA
size: few

DNA: TGTGCCAGCAGTGGGGGCCTTGGAAACACCATATATTTT
CDR3: CASSGGLGNTIYF
J: TRBJ1-3
V: TRBV2
D: NA
size: few

DNA: TGTGCCTGGAAGCCGGAGGCGGAAAAACTGTTTTTT
CDR3: CAWKPEAEKLFF
J: TRBJ1-4
V: TRBV30
D: NA
size: NA